The clone carrying this TCR beta chain turned up a few times. This specimen comes from a study of cytomegalovirus exposure and HLA in healthy donors. In the PCR, 60 Vbeta and 13 Jbeta primers were used. Only in-frame clones appear in the TCRdb table, and some are missing; sequencing was by immunoSEQ multiplex PCR. The data show 100,000 or so clones, 76% seen once. The germline CDR1 and CDR2 sequences are SGDLS and YYNGEE. This CDR3 has 14 residues. V lost 0 bases, J lost 2 bases, and 8 bases lay in between. Healthy bone marrow donors made up the donor group. Specimen: PBMCs. The TCR originated in a man aged 35 to 55 in good health and CMV-seronegative. V and J are TRBV9 and TRBJ2-5; D is unclear. The CDR3 coding sequence is TGTGCCAGCAGCGTAGGACAAACGCAAGAGACCCAGTACTTC. This encodes CASSVGQTQETQYF.